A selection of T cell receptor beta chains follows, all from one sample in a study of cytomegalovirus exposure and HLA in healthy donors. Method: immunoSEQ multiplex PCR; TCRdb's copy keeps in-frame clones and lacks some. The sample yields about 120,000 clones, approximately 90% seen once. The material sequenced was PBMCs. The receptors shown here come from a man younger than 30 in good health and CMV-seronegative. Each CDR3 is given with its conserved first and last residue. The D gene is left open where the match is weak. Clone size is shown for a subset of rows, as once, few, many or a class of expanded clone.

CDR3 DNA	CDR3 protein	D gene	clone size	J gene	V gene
TGTGCCAGCAGCTTTTGGGGGGGAGGGGAGGCTGAAGCTTTCTTT	CASSFWGGGEAEAFF	-	-	TRBJ1-1	TRBV7-8
TGCGCCAGCAGTGAGTGTACGGGGTCTGGACAGGGAGAGCATCAGCCCCAGCATTTT	CASSECTGSGQGEHQPQHF	TRBD1	once	TRBJ1-5	TRBV10-1
TGCGCCAGCAGACTAGCGGGAGGCTACGAGCAGTACTTC	CASRLAGGYEQYF	TRBD2	few	TRBJ2-7	TRBV5-1
TGTGCCAGCAGTCTTCGGGACTCCGAATTCGATGAGCAGTTCTTC	CASSLRDSEFDEQFF	-	-	TRBJ2-1	TRBV28
TGTGCCAGCAGCAACCGAACAGGGGGAGTCTCCTACGAGCAGTACTTC	CASSNRTGGVSYEQYF	TRBD1	-	TRBJ2-7	TRBV7-6
TGTGCCAGCAGCCAGCGGGGTCCGACTTCTTTATCTGGGGCCAACGTCCTGACTTTC	CASSQRGPTSLSGANVLTF	TRBD2	-	TRBJ2-6	TRBV28
TGTGCCAGCATTGTCCTAGAGATGCCCGGGGAGCTGTTTTTT	CASIVLEMPGELFF	-	-	TRBJ2-2	TRBV6-1
TGTGCCAGCAGCTCAGGACAGCCAGGGAACACCGGGGAGCTGTTTTTT	CASSSGQPGNTGELFF	-	-	TRBJ2-2	TRBV7-7
TGTGCCAGTAGTATAGGGACAGGAGGTAATCAGCCCCAGCATTTT	CASSIGTGGNQPQHF	TRBD1	-	TRBJ1-5	TRBV19
TGTGCCAGCAGACGGTCCGGGACAGTAAATGGCTACACCTTC	CASRRSGTVNGYTF	TRBD1	-	TRBJ1-2	TRBV11-2
TGCGCCAGCAGCCCGGACAGGGTCGGGGCCAACGTCCTGACTTTC	CASSPDRVGANVLTF	TRBD1	-	TRBJ2-6	TRBV5-1
TGTGCCAGCAGGGTCGGGCAGGGGGGCTCCTACGAGCAGTACTTC	CASRVGQGGSYEQYF	-	few	TRBJ2-7	TRBV27
TGTGCCATCCAACAGGCCTACGAGCAGTACTTC	CAIQQAYEQYF	-	-	TRBJ2-7	TRBV28
TGCAGCGTTGTCCCCCCCGGGTCCGATGAAAAACTGTTTTTT	CSVVPPGSDEKLFF	-	-	TRBJ1-4	TRBV29-1
TGCGCCAGCAGCGCTGGGACAGGGGAGGATCAGCCCCAGCATTTT	CASSAGTGEDQPQHF	TRBD1	-	TRBJ1-5	TRBV5-1
TGCGCCAGCAGTGAGAACAACAGGAACTATGGCTACACCTTC	CASSENNRNYGYTF	-	-	TRBJ1-2	TRBV10-2
TGTGCCAGTGGGAACAGGAAAAATTATGGCTACACCTTC	CASGNRKNYGYTF	-	-	TRBJ1-2	TRBV2
TGTGCCAGCGGCCCCCCCCGGCCTAGCAGAGAGACAAATACGCAGTATTTT	CASGPPRPSRETNTQYF	-	-	TRBJ2-3	TRBV21-1
TGTGCCAGCAGCCCCCGGGACATTTATGGCTACACCTTC	CASSPRDIYGYTF	-	-	TRBJ1-2	TRBV11-2
TGTGCCAGCAGGATCTTAGTCGAGCAGTACTTC	CASRILVEQYF	-	-	TRBJ2-7	TRBV6-1
TGTGCCAGCAGTGAATTAGCCGGACAGCCCCAGCATTTT	CASSELAGQPQHF	-	-	TRBJ1-5	TRBV25-1
TGCGCCAGCAGCCTATCAACTAGCGGGAGGGCCCATGAGCAGTTCTTC	CASSLSTSGRAHEQFF	TRBD2	-	TRBJ2-1	TRBV5-1
TGCAGTGCTAGAGAGACAGGGGAAGCTTTCTTT	CSARETGEAFF	TRBD1	-	TRBJ1-1	TRBV20-1
TGTGCCAGCACCCTCGGACAGGGGAGGCAGCCCCAGCATTTT	CASTLGQGRQPQHF	TRBD1	-	TRBJ1-5	TRBV2
TGTGCCAGCAGCTGGGCTTGGATGAACACTGAAGCTTTCTTT	CASSWAWMNTEAFF	-	-	TRBJ1-1	TRBV11-3
TGTGCCAGCAGCCTCAGGCCGGGACTAGCGGGAGTCAATGAGCAGTTCTTC	CASSLRPGLAGVNEQFF	TRBD2	-	TRBJ2-1	TRBV7-9
TGTGCCAGCAGCCAGGGCTTCACTGAAGCTTTCTTT	CASSQGFTEAFF	-	once	TRBJ1-1	TRBV7-9
TGCGCCAGCAGCTTCGGCGCGGAGTATCCGCCCGGGGAGCTGTTTTTT	CASSFGAEYPPGELFF	-	-	TRBJ2-2	TRBV5-1
TGTGCCAGTAGTACTCAAGACAGGGGCTACGAGCAGTACTTC	CASSTQDRGYEQYF	TRBD1	-	TRBJ2-7	TRBV19
TGTGCCAGCAGCTGGGCAGGGGAAGTGGGGAACACTGAAGCTTTCTTT	CASSWAGEVGNTEAFF	-	-	TRBJ1-1	TRBV7-9
TGTGCCAGCAGTTCCGGGACTAGCGGGTACAATGAGCAGTTCTTC	CASSSGTSGYNEQFF	TRBD2	-	TRBJ2-1	TRBV6-5
TGCGCCAGCAGCTTGGCCACGGCCCCCCTAGCGCAGTATTTT	CASSLATAPLAQYF	-	-	TRBJ2-3	TRBV5-1
TGTGCCAGTAGCACAACTCGACAGGGGAATCAGCCCCAGCATTTT	CASSTTRQGNQPQHF	TRBD1	once	TRBJ1-5	TRBV19
TGCGCCAGCAGCCGACAGGTGAACACTGAAGCTTTCTTT	CASSRQVNTEAFF	-	-	TRBJ1-1	TRBV4-1
TGTGCCAGCAGCAGTGCCTGGGACAGGGGGGTCCACGAGCAGTACTTC	CASSSAWDRGVHEQYF	TRBD1	-	TRBJ2-7	TRBV5-4
TGTGCCAGCAGCGCCCACAGGGGAAATGAGCAGTTCTTC	CASSAHRGNEQFF	TRBD1	-	TRBJ2-1	TRBV9
TGCGCCAGCAGCCAAGCCCAGGGGGCGTGGGAGACCCAGTACTTC	CASSQAQGAWETQYF	TRBD1	-	TRBJ2-5	TRBV5-1
TGTGCCAGCAGCGACTTTTCGACAGGTATGATTCGGGAAGCTTTCTTT	CASSDFSTGMIREAFF	-	-	TRBJ1-1	TRBV7-9
TGTGCCAGCAGCGGAACAGGGGGAGATACGCAGTATTTT	CASSGTGGDTQYF	TRBD1	-	TRBJ2-3	TRBV5-4
TGCGCCAGCAGCTTGGGGGGGCGCACTGAAGCTTTCTTT	CASSLGGRTEAFF	-	-	TRBJ1-1	TRBV5-1
TGTGCCAGCAGTGAAACAGAAACCTACTACGAGCAGTACTTC	CASSETETYYEQYF	-	once	TRBJ2-7	TRBV2
TGTGCCAGCAGTTTCAGAGGCTGGACCGGGGAGCTGTTTTTT	CASSFRGWTGELFF	-	-	TRBJ2-2	TRBV28
TGTGCCAGCAGTTACTCTACAAGTTCCTACGAGCAGTACTTC	CASSYSTSSYEQYF	-	-	TRBJ2-7	TRBV6-5
TGTGCCAGCAGCTTGGTGGTAGCGGGTTCCTACGAGCAGTACTTC	CASSLVVAGSYEQYF	TRBD2	once	TRBJ2-7	TRBV5-4
TGTGCCAGCAGTCTCGACAGGGAAAATCAGCCCCAGCATTTT	CASSLDRENQPQHF	TRBD1	-	TRBJ1-5	TRBV6-6
TGTGCCAGCAGCTTAGCGGCAGGCGTCAAAGGTGGCTACACCTTC	CASSLAAGVKGGYTF	-	-	TRBJ1-2	TRBV7-2
TGCAGCCATCTAGGAGGGTATGGCTACACCTTC	CSHLGGYGYTF	-	-	TRBJ1-2	TRBV20-1
TGCGCCAGCAGCTTGTCAGGGGGAAACACCATATATTTT	CASSLSGGNTIYF	-	-	TRBJ1-3	TRBV5-1
TGTGCCACCGACAACAGGGTGAACACTGAAGCTTTCTTT	CATDNRVNTEAFF	-	-	TRBJ1-1	TRBV28
TGTGCCAGCTCACCACTGGGACAGGGTGGCTACACCTTC	CASSPLGQGGYTF	TRBD1	few	TRBJ1-2	TRBV18
TGTGCCAGCAGACCCGGGACATCCAATGGCTACACCTTC	CASRPGTSNGYTF	-	once	TRBJ1-2	TRBV6-5
TGTGCCAGCCTTTCCTCCGGGGTTAGGGACGAGCAGTACTTC	CASLSSGVRDEQYF	-	-	TRBJ2-7	TRBV11-2
TGCGCCAGCAGTGTCCTAGCCAGCAATCAGCCCCAGCATTTT	CASSVLASNQPQHF	-	-	TRBJ1-5	TRBV10-2